This is a list of T cell receptor beta chains from one sample in a study of shared clonotypes between healthy human individuals. Assay used: immunoSEQ multiplex PCR; TCRdb lists only in-frame clones, some missing. The sample includes 950,000 to 1,200,000 clones, about 80% of them seen just once. Material for sequencing was memory CD4+ T cells from PBMCs. All receptors come from a man between 18 and 29 years old in good health. Some clones in this sample may be carry-over from other donors' samples. The CDR3 runs from the conserved cysteine through the conserved F or W. Fields, in order: J gene, CDR3 length, clone size, D gene, V gene, CDR3 protein, CDR3 DNA. The D gene is left open where the match is weak. Where a row states a size, it is once, few, many or the class of an expanded clone; other rows omit it.

j_call: TRBJ2-3; cdr3_length: 13; clone_size: .; d_call: .; v_call: TRBV7-3; cdr3_aa: CASSLGTSSTQYF; cdr3_nt: TGTGCCAGCAGCTTAGGTACTAGCAGTACGCAGTATTTT
j_call: TRBJ2-1; cdr3_length: 15; clone_size: .; d_call: .; v_call: TRBV6-1; cdr3_aa: CASSETSGSYNEQFF; cdr3_nt: TGTGCCAGCAGTGAAACTAGTGGGTCCTACAATGAGCAGTTCTTC
j_call: TRBJ1-5; cdr3_length: 13; clone_size: .; d_call: .; v_call: TRBV28; cdr3_aa: CASKGFTNQPQHF; cdr3_nt: TGTGCCAGCAAGGGATTTACCAATCAGCCCCAGCATTTT
j_call: TRBJ2-5; cdr3_length: 14; clone_size: .; d_call: .; v_call: TRBV7-9; cdr3_aa: CASSSDSWRETQYF; cdr3_nt: TGTGCCAGCAGCTCGGACAGTTGGAGGGAGACCCAGTACTTC
j_call: TRBJ1-1; cdr3_length: 13; clone_size: .; d_call: .; v_call: TRBV9; cdr3_aa: CASSVEGVGEAFF; cdr3_nt: TGTGCCAGCAGCGTAGAAGGGGTGGGTGAAGCTTTCTTT
j_call: TRBJ2-7; cdr3_length: 13; clone_size: .; d_call: .; v_call: TRBV5-1; cdr3_aa: CASNLNEGYEQYF; cdr3_nt: TGCGCCAGCAACTTAAACGAGGGCTACGAGCAGTACTTC
j_call: TRBJ2-6; cdr3_length: 18; clone_size: .; d_call: .; v_call: TRBV4-3; cdr3_aa: CASSRRPIEESGANVLTF; cdr3_nt: TGCGCCAGCAGCCGCCGTCCGATCGAAGAATCTGGGGCCAACGTCCTGACTTTC
j_call: TRBJ1-1; cdr3_length: 14; clone_size: .; d_call: .; v_call: TRBV7-9; cdr3_aa: CASSLALPGGEAFF; cdr3_nt: TGTGCCAGCAGCTTAGCGCTGCCAGGCGGTGAAGCTTTCTTT
j_call: TRBJ2-7; cdr3_length: 15; clone_size: .; d_call: .; v_call: TRBV6-1; cdr3_aa: CASSEWQSSAGEQYF; cdr3_nt: TGTGCCAGCAGTGAGTGGCAGTCAAGCGCGGGGGAGCAGTACTTC
j_call: TRBJ2-1; cdr3_length: 15; clone_size: .; d_call: TRBD2; v_call: TRBV5-1; cdr3_aa: CASSSFFAGANEQFF; cdr3_nt: TGCGCCAGCAGCTCCTTCTTTGCGGGAGCCAATGAGCAGTTCTTC
j_call: TRBJ2-7; cdr3_length: 15; clone_size: once; d_call: TRBD1; v_call: TRBV6-5; cdr3_aa: CASRDLDRGLNEQYF; cdr3_nt: TGTGCCAGCAGAGATTTAGACAGGGGGCTAAACGAGCAGTACTTC
j_call: TRBJ1-1; cdr3_length: 14; clone_size: .; d_call: .; v_call: TRBV11-2; cdr3_aa: CASSSEGGYTEAFF; cdr3_nt: TGTGCCAGCAGCTCCGAGGGGGGTTACACTGAAGCTTTCTTT
j_call: TRBJ2-7; cdr3_length: 15; clone_size: .; d_call: TRBD2; v_call: TRBV29-1; cdr3_aa: CSVLVREDYSYEQYF; cdr3_nt: TGCAGCGTTCTTGTGCGGGAGGATTACTCCTACGAGCAGTACTTC
j_call: TRBJ2-5; cdr3_length: 13; clone_size: .; d_call: .; v_call: TRBV18; cdr3_aa: CASSPKPQETQYF; cdr3_nt: TGTGCCAGCTCACCGAAGCCCCAAGAGACCCAGTACTTC
j_call: TRBJ1-5; cdr3_length: 16; clone_size: .; d_call: .; v_call: TRBV19; cdr3_aa: CASSIQDSYSNQPQHF; cdr3_nt: TGTGCCAGTAGTATCCAGGACAGCTATAGCAATCAGCCCCAGCATTTT
j_call: TRBJ2-7; cdr3_length: 15; clone_size: .; d_call: .; v_call: TRBV28; cdr3_aa: CASRRSRGSTYEQYF; cdr3_nt: TGTGCCAGCAGGCGATCGAGGGGTTCTACCTACGAGCAGTACTTC
j_call: TRBJ2-7; cdr3_length: 10; clone_size: .; d_call: TRBD2; v_call: TRBV30; cdr3_aa: CAGGGYEQYF; cdr3_nt: TGTGCCGGGGGGGGATACGAGCAGTACTTC
j_call: TRBJ1-2; cdr3_length: 15; clone_size: .; d_call: .; v_call: TRBV6-5; cdr3_aa: CASNPQAREGYGYTF; cdr3_nt: TGTGCCAGCAATCCTCAAGCAAGGGAAGGGTATGGCTACACCTTC
j_call: TRBJ1-2; cdr3_length: 12; clone_size: .; d_call: .; v_call: TRBV6-5; cdr3_aa: CASMSNNYGYTF; cdr3_nt: TGTGCCAGCATGTCCAATAACTATGGCTACACCTTC
j_call: TRBJ2-7; cdr3_length: 15; clone_size: .; d_call: .; v_call: TRBV15; cdr3_aa: CATSRGVGWSYEQYF; cdr3_nt: TGTGCCACCAGCAGAGGGGTTGGTTGGTCCTACGAGCAGTACTTC
j_call: TRBJ1-1; cdr3_length: 15; clone_size: .; d_call: .; v_call: TRBV6-5; cdr3_aa: CASARQSRTNTEAFF; cdr3_nt: TGTGCCAGTGCCCGGCAAAGCCGGACGAACACTGAAGCTTTCTTT
j_call: TRBJ1-1; cdr3_length: 13; clone_size: .; d_call: .; v_call: TRBV30; cdr3_aa: CAWSSSPKGVAFF; cdr3_nt: TGTGCCTGGAGCTCCTCTCCAAAAGGGGTAGCTTTCTTT
j_call: TRBJ2-4; cdr3_length: 13; clone_size: .; d_call: .; v_call: TRBV6-5; cdr3_aa: CASTSEGSNIQYF; cdr3_nt: TGTGCCAGCACGTCCGAGGGATCAAACATTCAGTACTTC
j_call: TRBJ2-1; cdr3_length: 14; clone_size: .; d_call: TRBD2; v_call: TRBV5-6; cdr3_aa: CASSPQAGGGEQFF; cdr3_nt: TGTGCCAGCAGCCCTCAAGCGGGAGGAGGTGAGCAGTTCTTC
j_call: TRBJ2-5; cdr3_length: 12; clone_size: .; d_call: .; v_call: TRBV2; cdr3_aa: CASKPSQETQYF; cdr3_nt: TGTGCCAGCAAGCCCAGTCAAGAGACCCAGTACTTC
j_call: TRBJ2-1; cdr3_length: 15; clone_size: .; d_call: TRBD2; v_call: TRBV28; cdr3_aa: CASSRSGSAGNEQFF; cdr3_nt: TGTGCCAGCAGTCGTAGCGGGAGTGCTGGCAATGAGCAGTTCTTC
j_call: TRBJ2-5; cdr3_length: 15; clone_size: .; d_call: TRBD2; v_call: TRBV2; cdr3_aa: CASSSGLAVTETQYF; cdr3_nt: TGTGCCAGCAGTTCGGGACTAGCGGTTACAGAGACCCAGTACTTC
j_call: TRBJ2-3; cdr3_length: 15; clone_size: few; d_call: TRBD2; v_call: TRBV11-2; cdr3_aa: CASSPLAGVTDTQYF; cdr3_nt: TGTGCCAGCAGCCCCCTGGCGGGAGTAACAGATACGCAGTATTTT
j_call: TRBJ2-7; cdr3_length: 14; clone_size: .; d_call: TRBD2; v_call: TRBV11-1; cdr3_aa: CASSPGLADYEQYF; cdr3_nt: TGTGCCAGCAGCCCGGGACTAGCGGACTACGAGCAGTACTTC
j_call: TRBJ2-3; cdr3_length: 16; clone_size: .; d_call: .; v_call: TRBV28; cdr3_aa: CASRTGGTLDTDTQYF; cdr3_nt: TGTGCCAGCAGAACAGGCGGGACACTTGACACAGATACGCAGTATTTT
j_call: TRBJ1-5; cdr3_length: 13; clone_size: .; d_call: TRBD1; v_call: TRBV27; cdr3_aa: CAVKNRGEQPQHF; cdr3_nt: TGTGCCGTCAAGAACAGGGGTGAACAGCCCCAGCATTTT
j_call: TRBJ2-5; cdr3_length: 19; clone_size: .; d_call: TRBD2; v_call: TRBV9; cdr3_aa: CASSVAIPGLAGESETQYF; cdr3_nt: TGTGCCAGCAGCGTAGCCATTCCGGGACTAGCGGGAGAATCAGAGACCCAGTACTTC
j_call: TRBJ2-2; cdr3_length: 15; clone_size: .; d_call: TRBD2; v_call: TRBV7-3; cdr3_aa: CASSLLAGGPVELFF; cdr3_nt: TGTGCCAGCAGCTTACTAGCGGGAGGGCCAGTGGAGCTGTTTTTT
j_call: TRBJ1-2; cdr3_length: 11; clone_size: few; d_call: .; v_call: TRBV28; cdr3_aa: CASSDLGGYTF; cdr3_nt: TGTGCCAGCAGTGACCTGGGGGGCTACACCTTC
j_call: TRBJ2-3; cdr3_length: 18; clone_size: .; d_call: TRBD2; v_call: TRBV9; cdr3_aa: CASSQRTSGRAFPDTQYF; cdr3_nt: TGTGCCAGCAGCCAACGGACTAGCGGGAGGGCCTTCCCAGATACGCAGTATTTT
j_call: TRBJ1-1; cdr3_length: 14; clone_size: .; d_call: .; v_call: TRBV2; cdr3_aa: CASRGDSGGTEAFF; cdr3_nt: TGTGCCAGCAGAGGGGATTCCGGGGGCACTGAAGCTTTCTTT
j_call: TRBJ1-4; cdr3_length: 15; clone_size: .; d_call: .; v_call: TRBV11-2; cdr3_aa: CASSLGTRDGEKLFF; cdr3_nt: TGTGCCAGCAGCTTAGGGACCAGGGATGGTGAAAAACTGTTTTTT
j_call: TRBJ1-1; cdr3_length: 14; clone_size: .; d_call: .; v_call: TRBV29-1; cdr3_aa: CSVVFGGGSFEAFF; cdr3_nt: TGCAGCGTTGTATTCGGGGGGGGCTCTTTTGAAGCTTTCTTT
j_call: TRBJ2-1; cdr3_length: 15; clone_size: .; d_call: TRBD2; v_call: TRBV7-2; cdr3_aa: CASTSSGSFYNEQFF; cdr3_nt: TGTGCCAGCACTTCTAGCGGGAGTTTTTACAATGAGCAGTTCTTC
j_call: TRBJ1-5; cdr3_length: 13; clone_size: .; d_call: .; v_call: TRBV7-2; cdr3_aa: CASSLGVYQPQHF; cdr3_nt: TGTGCCAGCAGCTTAGGGGTTTATCAGCCCCAGCATTTT
j_call: TRBJ1-5; cdr3_length: 14; clone_size: .; d_call: TRBD1; v_call: TRBV10-3; cdr3_aa: CAISVTGGNQPQHF; cdr3_nt: TGTGCCATCAGTGTGACAGGGGGCAATCAGCCCCAGCATTTT
j_call: TRBJ1-1; cdr3_length: 14; clone_size: .; d_call: .; v_call: TRBV5-1; cdr3_aa: CASSLVQLNTEAFF; cdr3_nt: TGCGCCAGCAGCCTGGTGCAGTTGAACACTGAAGCTTTCTTT